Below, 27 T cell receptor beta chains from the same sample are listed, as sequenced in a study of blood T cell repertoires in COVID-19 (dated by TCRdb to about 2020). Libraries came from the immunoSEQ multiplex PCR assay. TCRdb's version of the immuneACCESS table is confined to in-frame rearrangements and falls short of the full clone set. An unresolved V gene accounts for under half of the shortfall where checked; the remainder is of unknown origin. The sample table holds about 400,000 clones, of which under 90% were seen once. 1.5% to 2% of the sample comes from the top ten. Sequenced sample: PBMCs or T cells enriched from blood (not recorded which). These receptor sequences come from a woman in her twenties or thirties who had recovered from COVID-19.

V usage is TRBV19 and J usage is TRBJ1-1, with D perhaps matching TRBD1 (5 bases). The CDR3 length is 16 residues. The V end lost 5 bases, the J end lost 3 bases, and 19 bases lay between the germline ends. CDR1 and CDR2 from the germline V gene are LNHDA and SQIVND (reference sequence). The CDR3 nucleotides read TGTGCCAGTAGTCCCCTTGATGGGGGGAGCTACACTGAAGCTTTCTTT. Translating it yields CASSPLDGGSYTEAFF.

The CDR3 region is CASSEIGLDQETQYF. CDR3 DNA: TGTGCCAGCAGTGAAATTGGCCTGGACCAAGAGACCCAGTACTTC. V and J are TRBV2 and TRBJ2-5; D is undetermined. The length of the CDR3 is 15 residues. V was cut by 2 bases and J by 0 bases, with 10 bases left in between. The V gene's germline CDR1 is SNHLY and CDR2 FYNNEI.

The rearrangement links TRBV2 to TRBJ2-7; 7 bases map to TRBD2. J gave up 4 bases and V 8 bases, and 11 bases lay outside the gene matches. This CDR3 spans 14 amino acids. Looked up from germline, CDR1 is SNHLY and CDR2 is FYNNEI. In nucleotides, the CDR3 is TGTGCCAGCGAACATAGGCGGGAGAGGTACGAGCAGTACTTC. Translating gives CASEHRRERYEQYF.

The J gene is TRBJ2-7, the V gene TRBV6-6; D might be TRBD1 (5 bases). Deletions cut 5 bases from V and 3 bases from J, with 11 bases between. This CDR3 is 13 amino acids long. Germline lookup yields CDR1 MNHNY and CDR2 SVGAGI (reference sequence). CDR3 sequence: CASSAADSYEQYF. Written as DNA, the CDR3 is TGTGCCAGCAGTGCGGCTGACAGCTACGAGCAGTACTTC.

The CDR3 coding sequence is TGTGCCAGCAGGGGGCTCGTAGGGCAGTACTTC. It translates to CASRGLVGQYF. The chain employs TRBV28 and TRBJ2-7; a weak D match, TRBD1 (5 bases). Germline V gives CDR1 MDHEN, CDR2 SYDVKM. The CDR3 consists of 11 residues. The V and J ends lost 6 bases and 9 bases respectively, with 12 bases between them.

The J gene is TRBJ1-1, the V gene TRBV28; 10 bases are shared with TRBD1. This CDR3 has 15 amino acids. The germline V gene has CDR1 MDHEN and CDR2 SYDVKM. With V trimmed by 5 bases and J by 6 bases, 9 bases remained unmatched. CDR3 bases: TGTGCCAGCAGTCCGCGGACAGGGGGTATCGCTGAAGCTTTCTTT. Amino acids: CASSPRTGGIAEAFF.

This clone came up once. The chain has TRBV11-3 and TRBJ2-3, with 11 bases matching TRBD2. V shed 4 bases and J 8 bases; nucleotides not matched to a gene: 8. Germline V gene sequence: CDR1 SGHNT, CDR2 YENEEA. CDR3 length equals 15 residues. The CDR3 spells CASSYSGGAAGTQYF. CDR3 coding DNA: TGTGCCAGCAGCTATAGCGGGGGGGCGGCCGGTACGCAGTATTTT.

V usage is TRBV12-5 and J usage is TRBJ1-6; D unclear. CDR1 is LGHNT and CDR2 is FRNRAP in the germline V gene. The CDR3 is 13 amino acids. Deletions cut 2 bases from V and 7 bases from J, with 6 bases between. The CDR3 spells CASGLYSNSPLHF. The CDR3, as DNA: TGTGCTAGTGGTTTGTACTCGAATTCACCCCTCCACTTT.

This chain's CDR3 is CSAISLGEQYF. The DNA for the CDR3 is TGCAGTGCTATTAGCCTAGGCGAGCAGTACTTC. This chain uses TRBV20-1 with TRBJ2-7; D gene uncertain. CDR1 is DFQATT, CDR2 SNEGSKA, per germline (reference sequence). This CDR3 spans 11 amino acids. The V end was cut by 4 bases, the J end by 6 bases, with 10 bases between.

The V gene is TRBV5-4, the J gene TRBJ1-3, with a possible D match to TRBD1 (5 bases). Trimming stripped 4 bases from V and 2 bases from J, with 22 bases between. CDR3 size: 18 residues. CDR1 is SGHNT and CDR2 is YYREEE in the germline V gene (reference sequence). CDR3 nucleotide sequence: TGTGCCAGCAGCCCAGAAATGCTCAGGGCGGGAACTGGAAACACCATATATTTT. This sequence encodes CASSPEMLRAGTGNTIYF.

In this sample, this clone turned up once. The CDR3 spells CASSLRPLGQLANYGYTF. The CDR3 DNA reads TGCGCCAGCAGCTTGCGACCCCTAGGACAACTTGCTAACTATGGCTACACCTTC. V is TRBV5-1 and J is TRBJ1-2; D is possibly TRBD1 (5 bases). Per the germline V gene, CDR1 is SGHRS and CDR2 is YFSETQ. V shed 1 base and J shed 0 bases, with 19 bases lying between them. The CDR3 is 18 amino acids.

As DNA, the CDR3 is TGTGCCAGCAGCTTAGTCCGGGAAAGGAACACTGAAGCTTTCTTT. Translation gives CASSLVRERNTEAFF. The J gene is TRBJ1-1, the V gene TRBV7-9; D unresolved. CDR1 is SEHNR, CDR2 FQNEAQ, per germline (reference sequence). CDR3 size: 15 residues. V lost 1 base and J 1 base, leaving 10 bases between the germline ends.

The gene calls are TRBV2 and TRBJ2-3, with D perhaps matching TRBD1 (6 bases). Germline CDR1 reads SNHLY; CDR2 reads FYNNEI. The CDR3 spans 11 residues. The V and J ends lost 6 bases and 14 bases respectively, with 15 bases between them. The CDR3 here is CASRGGGFGYF. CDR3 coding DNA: TGTGCCAGCAGAGGGGGTGGGTTTGGGTATTTT.

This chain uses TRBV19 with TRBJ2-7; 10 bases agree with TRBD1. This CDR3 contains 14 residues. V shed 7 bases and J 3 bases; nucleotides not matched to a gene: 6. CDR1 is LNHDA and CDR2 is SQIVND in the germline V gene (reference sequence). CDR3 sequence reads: CASTGTGANYEQYF. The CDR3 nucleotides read TGTGCCAGTACCGGGACAGGGGCTAACTACGAGCAGTACTTC.

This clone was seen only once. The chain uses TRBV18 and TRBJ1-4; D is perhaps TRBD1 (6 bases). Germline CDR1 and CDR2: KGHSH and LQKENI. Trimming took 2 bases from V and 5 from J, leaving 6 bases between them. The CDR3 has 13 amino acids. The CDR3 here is CASSPRGNEKLFF. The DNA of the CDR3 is TGTGCCAGCTCACCAAGGGGGAATGAAAAACTGTTTTTT. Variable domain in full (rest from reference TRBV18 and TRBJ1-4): NAGVMQNPRHLVRRRGQEARLRCSPMKGHSHVYWYRQLPEEGLKFMVYLQKENIIDESGMPKERFSAEFPKEGPSILRIQQVVRGDSAAYFCASSPRGNEKLFFGSGTQLSVL.

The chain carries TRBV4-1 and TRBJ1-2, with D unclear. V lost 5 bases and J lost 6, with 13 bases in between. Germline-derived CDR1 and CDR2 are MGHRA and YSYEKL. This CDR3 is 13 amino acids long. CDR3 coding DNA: TGCGCCAGCAGCTACGAGGTGGTAGATGGCTACACCTTC. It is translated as CASSYEVVDGYTF.

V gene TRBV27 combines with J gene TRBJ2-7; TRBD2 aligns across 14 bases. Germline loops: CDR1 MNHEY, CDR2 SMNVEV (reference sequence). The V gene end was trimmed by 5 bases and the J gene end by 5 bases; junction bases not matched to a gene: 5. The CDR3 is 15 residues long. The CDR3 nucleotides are TGTGCCAGCAGTCCGGGACTAGCGGGAGTACACGAGCAGTACTTC. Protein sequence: CASSPGLAGVHEQYF.

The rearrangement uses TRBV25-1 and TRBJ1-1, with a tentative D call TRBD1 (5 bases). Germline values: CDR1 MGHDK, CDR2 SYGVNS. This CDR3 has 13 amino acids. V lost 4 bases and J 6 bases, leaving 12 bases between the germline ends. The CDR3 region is CASSGWGGAEAFF. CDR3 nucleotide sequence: TGTGCCAGCAGTGGCTGGGGGGGGGCTGAAGCTTTCTTT. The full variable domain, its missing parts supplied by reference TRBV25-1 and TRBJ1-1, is EADIYQTPRYLVIGTGKKITLECSQTMGHDKMYWYQQDPGMELHLIHYSYGVNSTEKGDLSSESTVSRIRTEHFPLTLESARPSHTSQYLCASSGWGGAEAFFGQGTRLTVV.

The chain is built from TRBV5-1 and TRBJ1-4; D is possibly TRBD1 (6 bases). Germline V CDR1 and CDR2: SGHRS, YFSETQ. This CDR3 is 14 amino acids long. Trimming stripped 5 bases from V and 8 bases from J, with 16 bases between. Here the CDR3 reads CASSMRGAEEKLFF. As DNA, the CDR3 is TGCGCCAGCAGTATGCGGGGGGCGGAGGAAAAACTGTTTTTT.

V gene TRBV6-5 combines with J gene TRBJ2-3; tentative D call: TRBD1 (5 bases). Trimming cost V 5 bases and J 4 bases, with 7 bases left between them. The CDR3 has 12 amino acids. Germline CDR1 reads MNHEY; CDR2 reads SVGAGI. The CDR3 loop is CASSMTADTQYF. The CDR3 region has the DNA TGTGCCAGCAGTATGACAGCAGATACGCAGTATTTT.

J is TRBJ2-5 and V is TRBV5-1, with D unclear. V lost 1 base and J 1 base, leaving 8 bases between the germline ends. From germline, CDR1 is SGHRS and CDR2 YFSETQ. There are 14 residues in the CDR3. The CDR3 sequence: CASSLLRLQETQYF. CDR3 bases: TGCGCCAGCAGCTTGCTTCGTCTCCAAGAGACCCAGTACTTC. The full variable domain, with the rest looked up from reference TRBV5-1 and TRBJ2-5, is KAGVTQTPRYLIKTRGQQVTLSCSPISGHRSVSWYQQTPGQGLQFLFEYFSETQRNKGNFPGRFSGRQFSNSRSEMNVSTLELGDSALYLCASSLLRLQETQYFGPGTRLLVL.

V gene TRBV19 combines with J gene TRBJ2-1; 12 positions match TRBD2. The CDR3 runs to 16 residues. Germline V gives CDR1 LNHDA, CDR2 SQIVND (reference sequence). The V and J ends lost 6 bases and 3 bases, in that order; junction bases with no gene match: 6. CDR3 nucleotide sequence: TGTGCCAGTAGGGAACTAGCGGGAGGTAGCTACAATGAGCAGTTCTTC. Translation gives CASRELAGGSYNEQFF.

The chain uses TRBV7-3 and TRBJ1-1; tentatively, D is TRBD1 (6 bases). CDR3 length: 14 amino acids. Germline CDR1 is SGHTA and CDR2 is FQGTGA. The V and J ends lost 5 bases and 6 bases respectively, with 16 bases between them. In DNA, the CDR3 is TGTGCCAGCAGCCCTCTTCAGGGGAGCGCTGAAGCTTTCTTT. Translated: CASSPLQGSAEAFF.

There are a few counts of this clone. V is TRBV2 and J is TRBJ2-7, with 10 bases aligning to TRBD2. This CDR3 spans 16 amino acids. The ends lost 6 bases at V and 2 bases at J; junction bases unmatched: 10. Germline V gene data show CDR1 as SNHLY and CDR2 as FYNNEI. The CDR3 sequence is CASRFSRAGGPYEQYF. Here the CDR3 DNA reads TGTGCCAGCAGATTTAGTAGAGCGGGAGGGCCCTACGAGCAGTACTTC. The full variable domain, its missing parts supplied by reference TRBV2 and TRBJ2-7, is EPEVTQTPSHQVTQMGQEVILRCVPISNHLYFYWYRQILGQKVEFLVSFYNNEISEKSEIFDDQFSVERPDGSNFTLKIRSTKLEDSAMYFCASRFSRAGGPYEQYFGPGTRLTVT.

CDR3 DNA: TGTGCCAGCAGTTTAGGCCCTCCGGATGAGCAGTTCTTC. The encoded protein is CASSLGPPDEQFF. The chain uses TRBV12-3 or TRBV12-4 and TRBJ2-1, with D hard to call. CDR3 size: 13 residues. Trimming cost V 1 base and J 8 bases, with 9 bases left between them.

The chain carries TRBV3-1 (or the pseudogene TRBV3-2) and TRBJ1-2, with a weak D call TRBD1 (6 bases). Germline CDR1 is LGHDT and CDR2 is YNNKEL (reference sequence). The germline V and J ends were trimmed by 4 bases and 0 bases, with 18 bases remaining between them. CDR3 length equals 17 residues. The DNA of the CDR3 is TGTGCCAGCAGCCCCTCTTCGGGGGGGCGAACTAACTATGGCTACACCTTC. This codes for CASSPSSGGRTNYGYTF.

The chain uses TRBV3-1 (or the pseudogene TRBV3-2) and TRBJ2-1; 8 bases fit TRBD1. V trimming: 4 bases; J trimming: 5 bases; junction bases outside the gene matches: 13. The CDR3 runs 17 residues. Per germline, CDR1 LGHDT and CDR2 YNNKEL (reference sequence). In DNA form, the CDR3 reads TGTGCCAGCAGCCCTCACGTAGGACAGGGTCGCCACAATGAGCAGTTCTTC. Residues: CASSPHVGQGRHNEQFF.